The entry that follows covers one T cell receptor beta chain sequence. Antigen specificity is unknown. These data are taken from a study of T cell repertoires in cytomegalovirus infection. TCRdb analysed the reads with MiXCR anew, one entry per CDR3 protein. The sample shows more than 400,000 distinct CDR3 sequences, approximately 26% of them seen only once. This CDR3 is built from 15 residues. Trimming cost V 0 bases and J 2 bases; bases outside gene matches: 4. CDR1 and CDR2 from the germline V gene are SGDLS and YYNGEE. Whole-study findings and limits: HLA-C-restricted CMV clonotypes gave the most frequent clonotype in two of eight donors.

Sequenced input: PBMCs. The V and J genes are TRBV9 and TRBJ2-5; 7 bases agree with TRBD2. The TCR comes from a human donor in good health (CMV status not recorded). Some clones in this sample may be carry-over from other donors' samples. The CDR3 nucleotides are TGTGCCAGCAGCGTAGCGGGAGGTAGACAAGAGACCCAGTACTTC. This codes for CASSVAGGRQETQYF.